Sequencing of this T cell receptor (beta chain) was carried out in a study of multiple sclerosis patients with progressive multifocal leukoencephalopathy (dated by TCRdb to the late 2010s). About the study as a whole: Peripheral T and B cells were examined in MS patients who went on to develop PML (4 under natalizumab, 1 after alemtuzumab) as well as in treated patients who did not. A couple of patients on natalizumab who later developed PML were tracked over time from before therapy, through 6 and 12 months, up to PML onset. The study was designed to detect JC virus-specific or public T-cell expansions arising at the time of PML onset.

The junction carries 10 bases between V and J, which are trimmed by 0 bases and 7 bases respectively. Looking up the germline V gene yields CDR1 SGHRS and CDR2 YFSETQ. The CDR3 has 13 amino acids, counting the end cysteine and phenylalanine. Only the CDR3 region is kept as DNA, spanning 39 bases read in frame from base 1. The time point label, as the study defines it: time of PML onset. The sample's treatment or condition label, decoded: on natalizumab therapy at sampling. Diagnosis of PML relied on clinical and MRI findings, with confirmation coming from detection of JC virus DNA in cerebrospinal fluid. PML in the natalizumab-treated patients developed after between about 16 and 60 months of natalizumab therapy. Every listed patient had received interferon beta before, and every PML patient was female. Blood samples for T3 were taken at PML onset. Isolation of peripheral blood mononuclear cells was performed by Ficoll-Hypaque density gradient centrifugation.

As concerns this clone: Its antigen is unknown. No base qualities exist here, and no much larger clone lies one base off it.

Study-level results and caveats: When PML developed, neither common TRBV or TRBJ gene usage nor preferential TRBV-TRBJ pairings were detected. Lower normalized Shannon entropy suggested less diverse TRB repertoires in most PML patients, whereas the natalizumab-treated controls showed values near 1. Given the small, descriptive cohort, it remained unclear whether the study findings reflect JC virus infection or general immunocompromise. The analysis covered only peripheral blood, although cerebrospinal fluid or brain lymphocytes might be more informative for natalizumab-associated PML. TRB clones above 0.5% frequency appeared only in PML patients, but expanded clones at PML onset were already present before and during natalizumab therapy.

Amplification of TRB CDR3 regions from genomic DNA was performed at survey-level depth using the immunoSEQ two-step multiplex PCR. Synthetic inline TR CDR3 controls covering all V-J pairings were spiked into each PCR to estimate template counts and remove amplification bias. Reads were processed so that amplification and sequencing bias were reduced, and quantification was performed against synthetic TR CDR3 analogs. In the authors' own workflow: In ImmunoSEQ Analyzer, raw data were processed so that out-of-frame sequences and CDR3s with stop codons were removed, with gene names following IMGT nomenclature. Normalized Shannon entropy, defined as 1 minus Pielou's evenness, was used to summarize repertoire diversity. TRB sequences were considered identical only when V gene, J gene and CDR3 were shared. Public PML clonotypes were CDR3s found in two or more PML-onset samples but not found earlier, in controls, or in public databases. CDR3 amino acid composition by position was analyzed with Skylign using the observed count method. TCRdb re-hosts the immuneACCESS table, in-frame sequences only. Its copies lack some clones; in the studies checked, an unresolved V gene accounts for under half of them, and the cause for the rest is not known. Clone size and V and J calls were adopted from that table, with D and trimming inferred from the DNA. For this sample the table gives 25,000 to 35,000 clones, of which roughly nine tenths were detected only once. Together, the top ten hold around 3.1% of the sample.

This receptor chain uses TRBV5-1 and TRBJ1-1; no D gene can be assigned with confidence. The starting material was PBMCs, obtained from a patient treated with natalizumab. The receptor was isolated from a human donor with progressive multifocal leukoencephalopathy. Read as DNA, the sequence is TGCGCCAGCAGCTTGGAAGGGTTTGGTGAAGCTTTCTTT. It specifies CASSLEGFGEAFF.